The 11 T cell receptor beta chains given below trace back to one sample, sequenced in a study of blood T cell repertoires in COVID-19. Some clones are missing from TCRdb's copy, which holds only in-frame ones; the method was immunoSEQ multiplex PCR. The sample has about 160,000 clones; about four fifths are singletons. The sequenced material came from peripheral blood. The receptors shown here come from a woman in her sixties or seventies with COVID-19, enrolled during active disease.

V and J are TRBV10-3 and TRBJ2-1; 15 bases align to TRBD2. J was trimmed by 7 bases and V by 4 bases; bases with no gene match: 14. The germline V gene has CDR1 ENHRY and CDR2 SYGVKD. The CDR3 totals 19 residues. The CDR3: CAISGQEGLAGGIGNEQFF. CDR3 in DNA: TGTGCCATCAGTGGGCAAGAGGGACTAGCGGGAGGAATAGGAAATGAGCAGTTCTTC.

The table lists this clone with a few counts. This chain uses TRBV15 with TRBJ2-2; the D is unclear. Germline V lookup: CDR1 LNHNV, CDR2 YYDKDF (reference sequence). The CDR3 sequence is 14 residues long. Between the trimmed V and J ends, which lost 0 bases and 9 bases, there was a span of 11 bases. CDR3 DNA: TGTGCCACCAGCAGAGATGCCGCGGTACGGGAGCTGTTTTTT. It specifies CATSRDAAVRELFF.

The chain has TRBV7-2 and TRBJ1-2; D is unclear. CDR1 SGHTA and CDR2 FQGNSA come from the germline V gene. Trimming removed 1 base at V and 4 bases at J, with 13 bases between. This CDR3 comprises 15 residues. The CDR3 reads CASSLEVQSPYGYTF. The CDR3, as DNA: TGTGCCAGCAGCTTAGAAGTACAGAGCCCCTATGGCTACACCTTC. Based on the CDR3 plus reference TRBV7-2 and TRBJ1-2, the full variable domain is GAGVSQSPSNKVTEKGKDVELRCDPISGHTALYWYRQSLGQGLEFLIYFQGNSAPDKSGLPSDRFSAERTGGSVSTLTIQRTQQEDSAVYLCASSLEVQSPYGYTFGSGTRLTVV.

The V call is TRBV10-3, the J call TRBJ2-5, with D possibly matching TRBD2 (7 bases). The germline V and J ends were trimmed by 10 bases and 1 base, with 16 bases remaining between them. Germline-derived CDR1 and CDR2 are ENHRY and SYGVKD. The CDR3 has 14 amino acids. Here the CDR3 DNA reads TGTGCCACCTCCGTCGGGGGGCCCCAAGAGACCCAGTACTTC. Protein sequence: CATSVGGPQETQYF.

The chain carries TRBV5-1 and TRBJ2-1; 9 bases map to TRBD1. V lost 4 bases, J lost 2 bases, and 4 bases stayed unmatched. Germline CDR1 reads SGHRS; CDR2 reads YFSETQ. The CDR3 has 15 residues. The CDR3 reads CASSQGQGTYNEQFF. In nucleotides, the CDR3 is TGCGCCAGCAGCCAGGGACAGGGCACCTACAATGAGCAGTTCTTC.

J is TRBJ1-1 and V is TRBV25-1, with D hard to call. The V gene lost 2 bases and the J gene lost 1 base, with 5 bases spanning the gap. The CDR3 is 13 residues long. The germline V gene has CDR1 MGHDK and CDR2 SYGVNS. The CDR3 DNA reads as TGTGCCAGCAGTGAACTAGGGAACACTGAAGCTTTCTTT. Translating gives CASSELGNTEAFF. The full variable domain, completed using reference TRBV25-1 and TRBJ1-1, is EADIYQTPRYLVIGTGKKITLECSQTMGHDKMYWYQQDPGMELHLIHYSYGVNSTEKGDLSSESTVSRIRTEHFPLTLESARPSHTSQYLCASSELGNTEAFFGQGTRLTVV.

Points on this clone: At one end, the junction sequence differs from germline, possibly due to a read error. The gene calls are TRBV7-7 and TRBJ2-3; 11 positions match TRBD2. This CDR3 contains 15 residues. The germline V gene encodes CDR1 SSHAT and CDR2 FNYEAQ (reference sequence). The CDR3 coding sequence is TGTGCTAGCAGCTTACTAGCGGGAGATGCAGATACGCAGTATTTT. This encodes CASSLLAGDADTQYF.

The chain carries TRBV7-2 and TRBJ1-6; TRBD1 aligns across 11 bases. Germline CDR1 SGHTA, CDR2 FQGNSA. The CDR3 is 16 amino acids. Trimming cost V 1 base and J 12 bases; bases outside gene matches: 8. CDR3 sequence reads: CASSLGWTGGIKPLHF. CDR3 DNA: TGTGCCAGCAGCTTAGGATGGACAGGGGGCATTAAACCCCTCCACTTT.

The chain is built from TRBV7-2 and TRBJ2-1; no definite D call. The CDR3 runs to 12 residues. CDR1 is SGHTA, CDR2 FQGNSA, per germline. Trimming shortened V by 5 bases and J by 9 bases, and 11 bases separated the two germline ends. This chain's CDR3 is CASSQSRGEQFF. The DNA for the CDR3 is TGTGCCAGCAGCCAGAGCCGAGGTGAGCAGTTCTTC.

This clone came up a few times. The CDR3 loop is CASGLGGGNTGELFF. For the CDR3, the DNA is TGTGCTAGTGGCCTGGGAGGGGGTAACACCGGGGAGCTGTTTTTT. The chain recombines TRBV12-5 with TRBJ2-2, with D maybe TRBD2 (7 bases). The CDR3 runs 15 residues. Trimming removed 6 bases from V and 2 bases from J, with 13 bases in between. The germline V gene has CDR1 LGHNT and CDR2 FRNRAP.

This CDR3 is CASSTGVATNEKLFF. The DNA of the CDR3 is TGTGCCAGTAGCACCGGGGTTGCAACTAATGAAAAACTGTTTTTT. This chain connects TRBV19 to TRBJ1-4, with no clear D. Between the trimmed V and J ends, which lost 6 bases and 0 bases, there was a span of 11 bases. In germline, CDR1 is LNHDA, CDR2 SQIVND (reference sequence). The CDR3 has 15 amino acids.